The 19 T cell receptor beta chains below come from one sample, sequenced in a study of blood T cell repertoires in COVID-19. Generated by immunoSEQ multiplex PCR, the TCRdb table keeps only in-frame clones and is missing some. The sample yields about 120,000 clones, more than 75% seen once. Material for sequencing was peripheral blood. The receptors were sampled from a woman aged 40 to 50 with acute or convalescent COVID-19.

The chain joins TRBV9 to TRBJ1-5; D perhaps matches TRBD1 (5 bases). Trimming took off 0 bases at V and 7 bases at J, with 11 bases between the two ends. The CDR3 runs to 14 residues. Per the germline V gene, CDR1 is SGDLS and CDR2 is YYNGEE. The CDR3 sequence is CASSVGGGSQPQHF. The CDR3 region has the DNA TGTGCCAGCAGCGTAGGTGGGGGGTCCCAGCCCCAGCATTTT.

V and J are TRBV19 and TRBJ2-7, with 7 bases identical to TRBD1. With V trimmed by 1 base and J by 2 bases, 5 bases remained unmatched. Germline loops: CDR1 LNHDA, CDR2 SQIVND (reference sequence). This CDR3 has 15 residues. The CDR3 nucleotides read TGTGCCAGTAGTATAGGGGGACAGAGTACCTACGAGCAGTACTTC. The encoded protein is CASSIGGQSTYEQYF.

This clone was counted between two and nine times. The chain joins TRBV5-8 to TRBJ1-4; tentatively, D is TRBD1 (5 bases). The CDR3 is made up of 16 amino acids. CDR1 and CDR2 (germline): SGHTS, YDEGEE. The ends were cut back, 6 bases at V and 2 bases at J, with 17 bases in the middle. CDR3 sequence: CASNWEGFTTNEKLFF. The DNA for the CDR3 is TGTGCCAGCAACTGGGAGGGGTTCACGACTAATGAAAAACTGTTTTTT.

The chain joins TRBV4-1 to TRBJ2-3; D possibly corresponds to TRBD2 (7 bases). Germline loops: CDR1 MGHRA, CDR2 YSYEKL. Trimming left V 0 bases short and J 3 bases short, with 13 bases between. The CDR3 is made up of 16 amino acids. The CDR3 loop reads CASSQDERGHTDTQYF. In DNA, the CDR3 is TGCGCCAGCAGCCAAGATGAGCGGGGACATACAGATACGCAGTATTTT.

The chain combines TRBV4-3 with TRBJ1-4, with a tentative D call TRBD1 (5 bases). V was clipped by 3 bases and J by 6 bases, with 11 bases between them. Germline lookup yields CDR1 LGHNA and CDR2 YSLEER. The CDR3 covers 14 residues. The DNA of the CDR3 is TGCGCCAGCAGCCAGGGACTGGGCCATGAAAAACTGTTTTTT. Its translation is CASSQGLGHEKLFF.

The genes are TRBV7-9 and TRBJ1-4, with D uncertain. From germline, CDR1 is SEHNR and CDR2 FQNEAQ (reference sequence). V shed 0 bases and J shed 7 bases, with 9 bases lying between them. The CDR3 extends over 14 amino acids. For the CDR3, the DNA is TGTGCCAGCAGCTTAGCCGGGTGGCGTGAAAAACTGTTTTTT. Protein: CASSLAGWREKLFF.

V and J are TRBV4-3 and TRBJ2-1; 12 nucleotides agree with TRBD2. With V trimmed by 1 base and J by 12 bases, 1 base remained unmatched. The CDR3 consists of 13 residues. Germline V gene lookup returns CDR1 LGHNA and CDR2 YSLEER. CDR3 DNA: TGCGCCAGCAGCCAAGTGACTAGCGGGGGGCAGTTCTTC. Protein sequence: CASSQVTSGGQFF.

This clone was observed a handful of times. The chain links TRBV6-6 to TRBJ1-1, with D possibly TRBD1 on 5 matching bases. The CDR3 loop spans 13 amino acids. The germline V gene encodes CDR1 MNHNY and CDR2 SVGAGI (reference sequence). V was cut by 8 bases and J by 3 bases, with 13 bases left in between. The CDR3 here is CASSSGGDTEAFF. DNA for the CDR3: TGTGCCAGCTCCTCGGGAGGGGACACTGAAGCTTTCTTT.

This clone appeared a few times. The rearrangement uses TRBV12-3 or TRBV12-4 and TRBJ1-1; D gene ambiguous. The CDR3 covers 12 residues. V lost 6 bases and J lost 5, with 10 bases in between. This CDR3 reads CASSPDWTEAFF. The CDR3 DNA follows: TGTGCCAGCAGCCCCGACTGGACTGAAGCTTTCTTT.

Turning to this clone: Other DNA sequences in this sample translate to the same CDR3. The chain has TRBV3-1 (or the pseudogene TRBV3-2) and TRBJ1-2, with a weak D call TRBD1 (6 bases). Germline V CDR1 and CDR2: LGHDT, YNNKEL (reference sequence). This CDR3 is 16 amino acids long. V shed 0 bases and J shed 4 bases, with 15 bases lying between them. The CDR3 here is CASSQELRTDIYGYTF. The CDR3 DNA reads TGTGCCAGCAGCCAAGAGCTCCGGACAGACATCTATGGCTACACCTTC.

This clone was counted between two and nine times. J is TRBJ2-1 and V is TRBV20-1, with 9 bases lining up with TRBD1. Trimming removed 3 bases from V and 10 bases from J; junction bases left unmatched: 7. Germline assignment: CDR1 DFQATT and CDR2 SNEGSKA (reference sequence). The CDR3 is 13 residues long. For the CDR3, the DNA is TGCAGTGCTAGTTTACAGGGGGCGGGAGAGCAGTTCTTC. Encoded protein: CSASLQGAGEQFF.

The chain is built from TRBV25-1 and TRBJ1-2, with D possibly being TRBD1 (5 bases). Germline V CDR1 and CDR2: MGHDK, SYGVNS. Deletions cut 2 bases from V and 6 bases from J, with 16 bases between. The CDR3 length is 15 residues. In nucleotides, the CDR3 is TGTGCCAGCAGTGAACCCCCCCCCAGGGCCCATGGCTACACCTTC. Its translation is CASSEPPPRAHGYTF.

The chain recombines TRBV15 with TRBJ1-3; TRBD1 might be the D (6 bases). Trimming stripped 3 bases from V and 1 base from J, with 7 bases between. The CDR3 runs 14 residues. Germline CDR1 and CDR2: LNHNV and YYDKDF (reference sequence). The CDR3 loop is CATSRGTSGNTIYF. The CDR3 coding sequence is TGTGCCACCAGCAGGGGGACATCTGGAAACACCATATATTTT.

This chain uses TRBV6-1 with TRBJ1-4; 12 bases are a match to TRBD1. Trimming cost V 1 base and J 10 bases; bases outside gene matches: 13. Per the germline V gene, CDR1 is MNHNS and CDR2 is SASEGT. CDR3 length equals 18 residues. The CDR3 sequence: CASSEVGTGGSVSGKLFF. CDR3 coding DNA: TGTGCCAGCAGTGAAGTTGGGACAGGGGGCTCAGTATCAGGAAAACTGTTTTTT.

The chain has TRBV6-5 and TRBJ1-5; 9 positions match TRBD1. CDR1 is MNHEY and CDR2 is SVGAGI in the germline V gene. The CDR3 is 14 amino acids. V shed 7 bases and J 6 bases; nucleotides not matched to a gene: 7. This CDR3 is CASTRQGGGQPQHF. CDR3 sequence (DNA): TGTGCCAGCACCCGACAGGGGGGCGGTCAGCCCCAGCATTTT.

This rearrangement joins TRBV15 to TRBJ2-5; 8 bases line up with TRBD2. CDR1 LNHNV and CDR2 YYDKDF come from the germline V gene (reference sequence). The CDR3 sequence is 18 residues long. The ends lost 3 bases at V and 1 base at J; junction bases unmatched: 13. The CDR3 reads CATSSGGGRGLLQETQYF. The CDR3 bases are TGTGCCACCAGCAGTGGCGGGGGGCGGGGGCTCCTCCAAGAGACCCAGTACTTC. Using reference TRBV15 and TRBJ2-5 for the parts outside the CDR3, the full variable domain is DAMVIQNPRYQVTQFGKPVTLSCSQTLNHNVMYWYQQKSSQAPKLLFHYYDKDFNNEADTPDNFQSRRPNTSFCFLDIRSPGLGDTAMYLCATSSGGGRGLLQETQYFGPGTRLLVL.

The CDR3 DNA sequence: TGTGCCAGTAGTATTGTGTCAGGGGGTAATGAGCAGTTCTTC. Protein product: CASSIVSGGNEQFF. The chain couples TRBV19 to TRBJ2-1, with 7 bases that match TRBD1. V trimming: 3 bases; J trimming: 7 bases; junction bases outside the gene matches: 6. This CDR3 is built from 14 residues. CDR1 and CDR2 (germline): LNHDA, SQIVND (reference sequence).

The chain joins TRBV5-1 to TRBJ1-3; D gene uncertain. Between the trimmed V and J ends, which lost 3 bases and 2 bases, there was a span of 12 bases. The V gene's germline CDR1 is SGHRS and CDR2 YFSETQ. The CDR3 spans 15 residues. The CDR3 coding sequence is TGCGCCAGCAGCTCCGGCGGATCGACTGGAAACACCATATATTTT. Translating it yields CASSSGGSTGNTIYF.

The chain carries TRBV5-4 and TRBJ1-6; no clear D. The CDR3 covers 14 residues. Trimming shortened V by 2 bases and J by 7 bases, and 10 bases separated the two germline ends. The V gene's germline CDR1 is SGHNT and CDR2 YYREEE (reference sequence). The CDR3 spells CASSLRTANSPLHF. For the CDR3, the DNA is TGTGCCAGCAGCTTACGCACTGCAAATTCACCCCTCCACTTT.